This T cell receptor (beta chain) was documented in a study of neurological immune-mediated disorders. The cDNA came from 5'RACE with 10-nucleotide random UMIs. Each CDR3 protein gets one entry after TCRdb re-called the 5' RACE reads with MiXCR. The table shows under 35,000 distinct CDR3 sequences, with about 1.6% occurring only once. At least ten counts were recorded for this clonotype. What it binds is unknown. The germline V gene has CDR1 MGHRA and CDR2 YSYEKL. The CDR3 covers 14 residues. V lost 1 base, J lost 4 bases, and 10 bases lay in between. The study's findings and limits: The multiple sclerosis repertoire cluster had no clinical or MRI correlate.

The sample comprised PBMCs. This chain connects TRBV4-1 to TRBJ1-2; D call uncertain. This receptor was taken from a woman in her 30s with multiple sclerosis. The CDR3 spells CASSQGAGSYGYTF. The CDR3 DNA reads TGCGCCAGCAGCCAAGGGGCAGGATCCTATGGCTACACCTTC.